The clone carrying this TCR beta chain was seen repeatedly, ten times or more. TCRdb analysed the 5' RACE reads with MiXCR anew, one entry per CDR3 protein. The table includes over 70,000 distinct CDR3 sequences, roughly an eighth detected once. This specimen belongs to a study of T-cell memory formation after mild COVID-19. Germline CDR1 is LGHNA and CDR2 is YSLEER. V gave up 3 bases and J gave up 5 bases; unmatched junction bases: 7. The CDR3 consists of 16 residues. This chain joins TRBV4-3 and TRBJ2-2; 9 bases agree with TRBD2. This TCR was recovered from an adult woman who had mild COVID-19 (a few samples of this study predate the infection). Cell type and time point are not known. What was sequenced was PBMCs or a T cell subset sorted from them (not recorded which). The CDR3 region has the DNA TGCGCCAGCAGCCAGTGGCGGGAGGGCCTGACCGGGGAGCTGTTTTTT. Its translation is CASSQWREGLTGELFF.